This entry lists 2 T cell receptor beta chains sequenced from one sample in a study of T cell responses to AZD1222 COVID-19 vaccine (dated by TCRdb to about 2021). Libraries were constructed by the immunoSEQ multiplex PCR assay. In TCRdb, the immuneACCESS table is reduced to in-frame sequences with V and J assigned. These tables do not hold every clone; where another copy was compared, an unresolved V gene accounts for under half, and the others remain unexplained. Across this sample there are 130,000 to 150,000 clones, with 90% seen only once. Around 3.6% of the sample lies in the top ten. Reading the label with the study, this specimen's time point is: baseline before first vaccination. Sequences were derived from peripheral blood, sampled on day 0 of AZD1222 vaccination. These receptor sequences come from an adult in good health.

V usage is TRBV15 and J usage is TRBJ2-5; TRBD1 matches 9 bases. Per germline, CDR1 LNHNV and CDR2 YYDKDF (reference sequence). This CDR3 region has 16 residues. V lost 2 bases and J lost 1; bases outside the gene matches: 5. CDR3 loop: CATSRYGDRAQETQYF. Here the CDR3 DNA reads TGTGCCACCAGCAGATACGGGGACAGGGCCCAAGAGACCCAGTACTTC.

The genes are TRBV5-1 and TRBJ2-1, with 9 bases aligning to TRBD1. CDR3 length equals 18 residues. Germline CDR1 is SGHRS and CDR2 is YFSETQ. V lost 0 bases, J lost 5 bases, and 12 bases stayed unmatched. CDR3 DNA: TGCGCCAGCAGCTTGGACAGGGGGCTAGGCGCACAAAACAATGAGCAGTTCTTC. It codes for CASSLDRGLGAQNNEQFF. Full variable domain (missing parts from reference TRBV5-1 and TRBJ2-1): KAGVTQTPRYLIKTRGQQVTLSCSPISGHRSVSWYQQTPGQGLQFLFEYFSETQRNKGNFPGRFSGRQFSNSRSEMNVSTLELGDSALYLCASSLDRGLGAQNNEQFFGPGTRLTVL.